These 29 T cell receptor beta chains were all obtained from the same sample, sequenced in a study of blood T cell repertoires in COVID-19. Data came from immunoSEQ multiplex PCR; TCRdb stores just in-frame clones and leaves some out. The sample lists 130,000 or so clones, around 86% occurring once. Sequencing was carried out using peripheral blood. These receptors were taken from a middle-aged man with active COVID-19.

The chain employs TRBV7-8 and TRBJ2-7, with 9 bases fitting TRBD1. This CDR3 region has 16 residues. CDR1 SGHVS and CDR2 FQNEAQ come from the germline V gene. V gave up 3 bases and J gave up 5 bases; unmatched junction bases: 11. This chain's CDR3 is CASSFYEGQGFNEQYF. Here the CDR3 DNA reads TGTGCCAGCAGCTTCTATGAGGGACAGGGTTTTAACGAGCAGTACTTC.

The chain is built from TRBV18 and TRBJ1-1, with TRBD1 matching 8 bases. Germline-derived CDR1 and CDR2 are KGHSH and LQKENI. There are 19 residues in the CDR3. V gave up 3 bases and J gave up 0 bases; unmatched junction bases: 15. CDR3 loop: CASSPLGQGGLNLNTEAFF. The CDR3 DNA is TGTGCCAGCTCACCGTTAGGACAGGGCGGTCTAAATTTGAACACTGAAGCTTTCTTT.

J is TRBJ1-2 and V is TRBV7-3, with 10 bases that match TRBD1. CDR1 is SGHTA and CDR2 is FQGTGA in the germline V gene. The junction had 6 bases not matched to a gene; V was cut back by 5 bases and J by 3 bases. CDR3 length: 15 amino acids. The CDR3 protein is CASSPTGGFDYGYTF. DNA of the CDR3: TGTGCCAGCAGCCCGACAGGGGGCTTCGACTATGGCTACACCTTC.

This clone was found once. The rearrangement joins TRBV29-1 to TRBJ1-2; perhaps TRBD1 as D (5 bases). CDR1 and CDR2 from the germline V gene are SQVTM and ANQGSEA. Trimming stripped 6 bases from V and 4 bases from J, with 12 bases between. The CDR3 contains 12 residues. CDR3 loop: CSVEMGGYGYTF. The DNA for the CDR3 is TGCAGCGTCGAAATGGGGGGCTATGGCTACACCTTC. Looking up the rest from reference TRBV29-1 and TRBJ1-2 gives the full variable domain: SAVISQKPSRDICQRGTSLTIQCQVDSQVTMMFWYRQQPGQSLTLIATANQGSEATYESGFVIDKFPISRPNLTFSTLTVSNMSPEDSSIYLCSVEMGGYGYTFGSGTRLTVV.

The chain carries TRBV5-6 and TRBJ1-5; D call uncertain. V lost 4 bases to trimming and J lost 0 bases, with 11 bases between them. The V gene's germline CDR1 is SGHDT and CDR2 YYEEEE. CDR3 size: 15 residues. The CDR3 loop reads CASSRRSYSNQPQHF. DNA of the CDR3: TGTGCCAGCAGCCGGAGGAGTTATAGCAATCAGCCCCAGCATTTT.

The chain employs TRBV9 and TRBJ2-2; 9 nucleotides match TRBD2. This CDR3 has 14 residues. Per the germline V gene, CDR1 is SGDLS and CDR2 is YYNGEE. The V segment lost 8 bases and the J segment 3 bases; nucleotides outside the gene matches: 5. As DNA, the CDR3 is TGTGCCAGGGCGGGAGGGGAGGACACCGGGGAGCTGTTTTTT. It encodes CARAGGEDTGELFF.

The V gene is TRBV19, the J gene TRBJ1-2, with D unclear. Germline CDR1 LNHDA, CDR2 SQIVND (reference sequence). The CDR3 has 13 residues. Trimming removed 0 bases at V and 4 bases at J, with 6 bases between. The CDR3 protein is CASSIDGFYGYTF. The CDR3 DNA sequence: TGTGCCAGTAGTATAGACGGGTTCTATGGCTACACCTTC.

The chain is built from TRBV4-1 and TRBJ2-5; TRBD1 matches at 8 bases. The CDR3 extends over 16 amino acids. Germline V gene data show CDR1 as MGHRA and CDR2 as YSYEKL. V lost 3 bases to trimming and J lost 3 bases; unmatched junction nucleotides: 9. CDR3 sequence (DNA): TGCGCCAGCAGCCAGAGGACAGGGAGTAGGGAAGAGACCCAGTACTTC. Protein product: CASSQRTGSREETQYF.

The chain carries TRBV10-3 and TRBJ1-1; D is perhaps TRBD1 (5 bases). CDR1 is ENHRY, CDR2 SYGVKD, per germline. This CDR3 comprises 15 residues. V lost 11 bases, J lost 0 bases, and 19 bases lay in between. The CDR3 is CAASRAGDLNTEAFF. In nucleotides, the CDR3 is TGTGCCGCCAGCAGGGCTGGGGACTTGAACACTGAAGCTTTCTTT.

This clone was detected only once. The chain couples TRBV3-1 (or the pseudogene TRBV3-2) to TRBJ1-2, with a tentative D call TRBD1 (5 bases). V gave up 1 base and J gave up 4 bases, with 13 bases separating them. CDR3 length: 15 amino acids. Germline CDR1 and CDR2: LGHDT and YNNKEL (reference sequence). The CDR3 protein is CASSQVGAGIYGYTF. CDR3 nucleotides: TGTGCCAGCAGCCAAGTTGGGGCAGGGATCTATGGCTACACCTTC.

V gene TRBV2 combines with J gene TRBJ1-1; no firm D call. This CDR3 is 12 amino acids long. Trimming took off 8 bases at V and 4 bases at J, with 11 bases between the two ends. Germline loops: CDR1 SNHLY, CDR2 FYNNEI. For the CDR3, the DNA is TGTGCCAGCTCCACCGAGGGCACTGAAGCTTTCTTT. It yields the protein CASSTEGTEAFF.

This chain joins TRBV7-2 and TRBJ1-2, with TRBD1 identical over 8 bases. Germline V gene sequence: CDR1 SGHTA, CDR2 FQGNSA. The length of the CDR3 is 13 residues. V lost 0 bases, J lost 7 bases, and 1 base stayed unmatched. The CDR3 DNA sequence: TGTGCCAGCAGCTTAGCGACAGGGGTTGGCTACACCTTC. Protein product: CASSLATGVGYTF. The full variable domain, in which reference TRBV7-2 and TRBJ1-2 provide the parts outside the CDR3, is GAGVSQSPSNKVTEKGKDVELRCDPISGHTALYWYRQSLGQGLEFLIYFQGNSAPDKSGLPSDRFSAERTGGSVSTLTIQRTQQEDSAVYLCASSLATGVGYTFGSGTRLTVV.

CDR3 sequence (DNA): TGCGCCAGCAGCCCCCTACAGGGCTCACCCCTCCACTTT. It encodes CASSPLQGSPLHF. This chain connects TRBV4-1 to TRBJ1-6, with D possibly being TRBD1 (6 bases). From germline, CDR1 is MGHRA and CDR2 YSYEKL. V dropped 4 bases and J dropped 10 bases, with 11 bases sitting between them. The CDR3 is 13 residues long.

The rearrangement joins TRBV10-3 to TRBJ1-2, with TRBD1 matching 7 bases. The junction had 9 bases not matched to a gene; V was cut back by 11 bases and J by 0 bases. The germline V gene encodes CDR1 ENHRY and CDR2 SYGVKD. The CDR3 contains 14 residues. The CDR3 reads CAAAIDRANYGYTF. The CDR3 bases are TGTGCCGCCGCTATAGACAGGGCTAACTATGGCTACACCTTC.

The gene calls are TRBV18 and TRBJ1-4, with 8 bases that match TRBD1. CDR1 is KGHSH and CDR2 is LQKENI in the germline V gene. This CDR3 spans 14 amino acids. Losses at the gene ends were 3 bases for V and 8 bases for J; bases not matched to a gene: 5. CDR3 nucleotide sequence: TGTGCCAGCTCACCGCGGACAGGGTGGGAAAAACTGTTTTTT. It translates to CASSPRTGWEKLFF.

This clone showed up just a few times. The chain has TRBV5-4 and TRBJ2-5, with D perhaps TRBD2 (6 bases). Germline V gene lookup returns CDR1 SGHNT and CDR2 YYREEE (reference sequence). Trimming took off 0 bases at V and 7 bases at J, with 16 bases between the two ends. The CDR3 totals 15 residues. The CDR3 coding sequence is TGTGCCAGCAGCTTGGCGGGTCCCCTGGGAGGGACCCAGTACTTC. Translating it yields CASSLAGPLGGTQYF.

V is TRBV19 and J is TRBJ1-6; D remains ambiguous. The CDR3 is 14 amino acids. CDR1 is LNHDA, CDR2 SQIVND, per germline (reference sequence). Trimming took 3 bases from V and 6 from J, leaving 9 bases between them. CDR3 nucleotides: TGTGCCAGTAGTATGCAGATTTTTAATTCACCCCTCCACTTT. Protein product: CASSMQIFNSPLHF.

J is TRBJ1-1 and V is TRBV9; 9 nucleotides agree with TRBD1. The V gene's germline CDR1 is SGDLS and CDR2 YYNGEE. V gave up 4 bases and J gave up 5 bases; unmatched junction bases: 6. The CDR3 is made up of 14 amino acids. Here the CDR3 reads CASSRTGAPTEAFF. For the CDR3, the DNA is TGTGCCAGCAGCCGGACAGGGGCCCCGACTGAAGCTTTCTTT.

The CDR3: CASSPSGVSTDTQYF. DNA of the CDR3: TGTGCCAGCAGTCCCAGCGGGGTTAGCACAGATACGCAGTATTTT. The chain carries TRBV6-4 and TRBJ2-3; 7 nucleotides agree with TRBD2. Germline assignment: CDR1 MRHNA and CDR2 SNTAGT. V was pared by 5 bases and J by 0 bases, with 5 bases of the junction left unmatched. The CDR3 is made up of 15 amino acids.

The chain recombines TRBV19 with TRBJ2-7, with 8 positions matching TRBD1. The CDR3 is 15 residues long. The junction had 7 bases not matched to a gene; V was cut back by 4 bases and J by 2 bases. Germline CDR1 and CDR2: LNHDA and SQIVND (reference sequence). The CDR3 protein is CASSTGTGHTYEQYF. In DNA, the CDR3 is TGTGCCAGTAGTACTGGGACAGGCCATACCTACGAGCAGTACTTC.

The chain uses TRBV2 and TRBJ1-1; perhaps TRBD1 as D (6 bases). With 7 bases removed from V and 1 base from J, the gap between germline ends came to 16 bases. The CDR3 totals 15 residues. The germline gives CDR1 SNHLY, CDR2 FYNNEI. CDR3 nucleotides: TGTGCCAGCACGGACAGCCGAAACAAGAACACTGAAGCTTTCTTT. Protein sequence: CASTDSRNKNTEAFF.

The chain uses TRBV25-1 and TRBJ2-3; D is perhaps TRBD2 (6 bases). V was shortened by 4 bases and J by 4 bases, with 18 bases between the two germline ends. Germline V gives CDR1 MGHDK, CDR2 SYGVNS. There are 16 residues in the CDR3. This chain's CDR3 is CASSARGWWGPDTQYF. Here the CDR3 DNA reads TGTGCCAGCAGTGCGCGGGGTTGGTGGGGCCCAGATACGCAGTATTTT.

This clone is a singleton in its sample. The V call is TRBV5-1, the J call TRBJ2-7; 9 bases fit TRBD2. CDR1 is SGHRS and CDR2 is YFSETQ in the germline V gene. The CDR3 runs 14 residues. J gave up 2 bases and V 4 bases, and 4 bases lay outside the gene matches. The CDR3 sequence: CASSTGTSTYEQYF. CDR3 DNA: TGCGCCAGCAGCACCGGGACTAGCACCTACGAGCAGTACTTC.

To note about this clone: Compared with germline, one end of the junction differs, possibly owing to a read error. The chain combines TRBV6-5 with TRBJ2-1, with 9 bases matching TRBD1. The CDR3 runs to 11 residues. From germline, CDR1 is MNHEY and CDR2 SVGAGI. The DNA of the CDR3 is TGTGCCAGCAGAGACCCGGGACAGGGAATCTTC. Translating gives CASRDPGQGIF.

The CDR3 DNA follows: TGTGCCAGCAGCTTAGGGGGGCACCGAAAAGTCGGTTCACCCCTCCACTTT. It specifies CASSLGGHRKVGSPLHF. The chain combines TRBV7-6 with TRBJ1-6; possible D gene TRBD1, 6 bases. V was cut by 1 base and J by 9 bases, with 19 bases left in between. The CDR3 consists of 17 residues. The germline V gene has CDR1 SGHVS and CDR2 FNYEAQ. Combining the CDR3 with reference TRBV7-6 and TRBJ1-6 gives the whole variable domain GAGVSQSPRYKVTKRGQDVALRCDPISGHVSLYWYRQALGQGPEFLTYFNYEAQQDKSGLPNDRFSAERPEGSISTLTIQRTEQRDSAMYRCASSLGGHRKVGSPLHFGNGTRLTVT.

V and J are TRBV7-9 and TRBJ2-3, with 10 bases matching TRBD2. Germline loops: CDR1 SEHNR, CDR2 FQNEAQ (reference sequence). The V and J ends lost 1 base and 6 bases, in that order; junction bases with no gene match: 7. This CDR3 has 16 residues. The CDR3 loop reads CASSLGLAGAADTQYF. The CDR3 DNA sequence: TGTGCCAGCAGCTTAGGTCTAGCGGGGGCCGCCGATACGCAGTATTTT.

This clone was detected once. The gene calls are TRBV6-2 or TRBV6-3 and TRBJ2-1, with 10 bases matching TRBD2. With 4 bases clipped from V and 5 bases from J, the junction kept 5 bases outside the gene matches. From germline, CDR1 is MNHEY and CDR2 SVGEGT. The CDR3 extends over 15 amino acids. CDR3: CASSFPSGGNNEQFF. The CDR3, as DNA: TGTGCCAGCAGTTTTCCTAGCGGGGGCAACAATGAGCAGTTCTTC.

This clone has only one observation. This rearrangement joins TRBV5-8 to TRBJ2-1; D ambiguous. Per germline, CDR1 SGHTS and CDR2 YDEGEE. V lost 4 bases, J lost 2 bases, and 16 bases lay in between. CDR3 length equals 16 residues. CDR3 sequence reads: CASSPRLMRTYNEQFF. CDR3 DNA sequence: TGTGCCAGCAGCCCCCGCTTGATGAGAACCTACAATGAGCAGTTCTTC.

This chain links TRBV2 with TRBJ2-5, with D perhaps matching TRBD2 (5 bases). Germline CDR1 and CDR2: SNHLY and FYNNEI. V lost 7 bases, J lost 7 bases, and 16 bases lay in between. The CDR3 spans 13 residues. The CDR3, as DNA: TGTGCCAGCAAACCACTTAAAGAGGGGACCCAGTACTTC. Its protein is CASKPLKEGTQYF.